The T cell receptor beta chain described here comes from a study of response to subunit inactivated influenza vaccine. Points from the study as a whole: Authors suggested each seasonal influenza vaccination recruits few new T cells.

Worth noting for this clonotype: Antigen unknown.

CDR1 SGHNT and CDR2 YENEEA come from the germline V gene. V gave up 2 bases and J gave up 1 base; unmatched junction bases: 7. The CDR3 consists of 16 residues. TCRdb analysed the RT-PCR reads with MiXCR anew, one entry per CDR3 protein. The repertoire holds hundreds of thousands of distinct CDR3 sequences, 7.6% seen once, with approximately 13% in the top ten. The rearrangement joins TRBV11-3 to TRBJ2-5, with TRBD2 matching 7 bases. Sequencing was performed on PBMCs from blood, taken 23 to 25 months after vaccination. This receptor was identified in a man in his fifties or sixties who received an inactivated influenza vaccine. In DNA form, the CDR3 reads TGTGCCAGCAGCTTACCAATGCGGGGGTCCCAAGAGACCCAGTACTTC. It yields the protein CASSLPMRGSQETQYF.